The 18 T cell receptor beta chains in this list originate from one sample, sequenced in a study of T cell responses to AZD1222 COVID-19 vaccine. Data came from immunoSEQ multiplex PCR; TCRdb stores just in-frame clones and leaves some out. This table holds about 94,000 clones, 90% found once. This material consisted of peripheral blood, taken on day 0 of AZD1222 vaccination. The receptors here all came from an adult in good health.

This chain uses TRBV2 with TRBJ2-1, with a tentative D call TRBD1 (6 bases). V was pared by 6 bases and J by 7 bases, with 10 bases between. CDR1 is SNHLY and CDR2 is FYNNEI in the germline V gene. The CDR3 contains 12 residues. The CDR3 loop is CASRVTGNEQFF. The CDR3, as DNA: TGTGCCAGCAGGGTTACAGGGAATGAGCAGTTCTTC. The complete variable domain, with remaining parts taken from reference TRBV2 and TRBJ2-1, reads EPEVTQTPSHQVTQMGQEVILRCVPISNHLYFYWYRQILGQKVEFLVSFYNNEISEKSEIFDDQFSVERPDGSNFTLKIRSTKLEDSAMYFCASRVTGNEQFFGPGTRLTVL.

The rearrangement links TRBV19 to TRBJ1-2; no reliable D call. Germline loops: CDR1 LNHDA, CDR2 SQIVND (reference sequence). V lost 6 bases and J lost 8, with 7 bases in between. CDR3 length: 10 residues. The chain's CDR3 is CASRLGGYTF. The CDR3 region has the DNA TGTGCCAGTAGGCTCGGCGGCTACACCTTC.

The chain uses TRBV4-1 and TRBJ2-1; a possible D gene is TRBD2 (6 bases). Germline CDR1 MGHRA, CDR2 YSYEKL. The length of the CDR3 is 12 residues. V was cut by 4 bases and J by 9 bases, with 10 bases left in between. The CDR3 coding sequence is TGCGCCAGCAGCCGTGGAGGGGTTGAGCAGTTCTTC. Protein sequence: CASSRGGVEQFF.

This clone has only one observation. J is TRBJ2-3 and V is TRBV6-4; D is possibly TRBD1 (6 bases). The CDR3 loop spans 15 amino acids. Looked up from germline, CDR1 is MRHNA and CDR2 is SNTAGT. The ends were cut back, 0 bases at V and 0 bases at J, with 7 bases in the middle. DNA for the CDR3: TGTGCCAGCAGTGACTCCCAGGGGAGCACAGATACGCAGTATTTT. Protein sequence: CASSDSQGSTDTQYF.

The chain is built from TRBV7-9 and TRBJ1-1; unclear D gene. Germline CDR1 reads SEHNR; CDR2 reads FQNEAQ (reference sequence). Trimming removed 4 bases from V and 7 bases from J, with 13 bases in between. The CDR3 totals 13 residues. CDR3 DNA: TGTGCCAGCAGCTGGCGGGTGGCGGATGAAGCTTTCTTT. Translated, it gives CASSWRVADEAFF.

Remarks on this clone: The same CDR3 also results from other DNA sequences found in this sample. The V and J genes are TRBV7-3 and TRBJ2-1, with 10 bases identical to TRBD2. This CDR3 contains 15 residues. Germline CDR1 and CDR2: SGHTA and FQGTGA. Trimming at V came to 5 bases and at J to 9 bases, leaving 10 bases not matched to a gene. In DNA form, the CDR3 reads TGTGCCAGCAGCACTTCTAGCGGGGGTGGGCGTGAGCAGTTCTTC. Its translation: CASSTSSGGGREQFF.

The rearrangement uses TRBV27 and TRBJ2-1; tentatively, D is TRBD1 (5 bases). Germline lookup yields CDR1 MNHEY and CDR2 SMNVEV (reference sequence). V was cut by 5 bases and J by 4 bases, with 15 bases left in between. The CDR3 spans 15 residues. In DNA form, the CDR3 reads TGTGCCAGCAGTATAGGGGTGCCCTCATACAATGAGCAGTTCTTC. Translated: CASSIGVPSYNEQFF.

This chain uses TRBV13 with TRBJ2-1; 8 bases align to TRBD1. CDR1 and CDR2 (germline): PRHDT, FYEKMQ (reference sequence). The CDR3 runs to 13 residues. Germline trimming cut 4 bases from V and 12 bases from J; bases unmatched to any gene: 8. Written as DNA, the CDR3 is TGTGCCAGCAGCTCACCGCAGGGGGCCGGGCAGTTCTTC. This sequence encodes CASSSPQGAGQFF.

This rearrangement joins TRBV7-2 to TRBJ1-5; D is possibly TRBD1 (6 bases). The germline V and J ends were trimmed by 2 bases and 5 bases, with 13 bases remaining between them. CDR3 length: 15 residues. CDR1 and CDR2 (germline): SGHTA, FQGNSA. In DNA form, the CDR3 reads TGTGCCAGCAGCTTAAGCAGGGGCTACCATCAGCCCCAGCATTTT. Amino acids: CASSLSRGYHQPQHF.

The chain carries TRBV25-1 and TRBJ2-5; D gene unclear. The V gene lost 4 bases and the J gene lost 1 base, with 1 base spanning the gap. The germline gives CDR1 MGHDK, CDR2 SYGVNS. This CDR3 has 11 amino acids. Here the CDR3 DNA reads TGTGCCAGCAGTGCCCAAGAGACCCAGTACTTC. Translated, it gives CASSAQETQYF.

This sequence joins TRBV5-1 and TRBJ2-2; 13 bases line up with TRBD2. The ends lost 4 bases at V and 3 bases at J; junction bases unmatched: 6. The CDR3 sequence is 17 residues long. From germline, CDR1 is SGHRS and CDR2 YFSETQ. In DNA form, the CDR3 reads TGCGCCAGCAGCCCGGGGACTAGCGGGGTGTACACCGGGGAGCTGTTTTTT. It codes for CASSPGTSGVYTGELFF.

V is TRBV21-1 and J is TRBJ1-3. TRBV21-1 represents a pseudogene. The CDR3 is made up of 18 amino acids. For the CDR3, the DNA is TGTGCCAGCAGCAAATTGGAAGCCCCCTCGAGCTCTGGAAACACCATATATTTT. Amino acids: CASSKLEAPSSSGNTIYF.

CDR3 loop: CASSLAGYAGELFF. CDR3 sequence (DNA): TGTGCCAGCAGCTTAGCAGGGTACGCCGGGGAGCTGTTTTTT. The chain uses TRBV7-9 and TRBJ2-2; D call uncertain. The CDR3 extends over 14 amino acids. Trimming took off 0 bases at V and 6 bases at J, with 8 bases between the two ends. Germline CDR1 reads SEHNR; CDR2 reads FQNEAQ (reference sequence).

The CDR3 DNA reads TGTGCCTGGGACAGGGGGATCTACACAGATACGCAGTATTTT. It is translated as CAWDRGIYTDTQYF. The gene calls are TRBV30 and TRBJ2-3; the match to TRBD1 covers 9 bases. Germline loops: CDR1 GTSNPN, CDR2 SVGIG (reference sequence). This CDR3 has 14 amino acids. The V and J ends lost 5 bases and 2 bases, in that order; junction bases with no gene match: 5.

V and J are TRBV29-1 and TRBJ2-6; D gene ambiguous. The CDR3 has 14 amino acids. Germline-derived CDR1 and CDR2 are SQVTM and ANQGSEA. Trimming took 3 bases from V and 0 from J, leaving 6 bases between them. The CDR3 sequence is CSVDQSSGANVLTF. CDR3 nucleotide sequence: TGCAGCGTTGATCAGAGCTCTGGGGCCAACGTCCTGACTTTC.

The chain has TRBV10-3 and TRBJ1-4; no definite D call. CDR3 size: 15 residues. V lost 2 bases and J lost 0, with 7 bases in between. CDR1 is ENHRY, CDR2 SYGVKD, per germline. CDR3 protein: CAISEDGSTNEKLFF. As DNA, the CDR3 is TGTGCCATCAGTGAGGACGGATCAACTAATGAAAAACTGTTTTTT.

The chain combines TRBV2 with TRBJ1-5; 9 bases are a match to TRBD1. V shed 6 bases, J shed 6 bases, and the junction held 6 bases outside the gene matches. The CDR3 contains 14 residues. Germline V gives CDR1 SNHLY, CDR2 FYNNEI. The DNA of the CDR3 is TGTGCCAGCAGGGGGGACAGGGTGGCTCAGCCCCAGCATTTT. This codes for CASRGDRVAQPQHF.

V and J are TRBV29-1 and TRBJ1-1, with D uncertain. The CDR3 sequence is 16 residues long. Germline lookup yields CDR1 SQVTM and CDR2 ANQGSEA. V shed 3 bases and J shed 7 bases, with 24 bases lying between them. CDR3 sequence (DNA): TGCAGCGTTGAGAACCCCCCGGGGTACGGGAACGGTGAAGCTTTCTTT. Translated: CSVENPPGYGNGEAFF.